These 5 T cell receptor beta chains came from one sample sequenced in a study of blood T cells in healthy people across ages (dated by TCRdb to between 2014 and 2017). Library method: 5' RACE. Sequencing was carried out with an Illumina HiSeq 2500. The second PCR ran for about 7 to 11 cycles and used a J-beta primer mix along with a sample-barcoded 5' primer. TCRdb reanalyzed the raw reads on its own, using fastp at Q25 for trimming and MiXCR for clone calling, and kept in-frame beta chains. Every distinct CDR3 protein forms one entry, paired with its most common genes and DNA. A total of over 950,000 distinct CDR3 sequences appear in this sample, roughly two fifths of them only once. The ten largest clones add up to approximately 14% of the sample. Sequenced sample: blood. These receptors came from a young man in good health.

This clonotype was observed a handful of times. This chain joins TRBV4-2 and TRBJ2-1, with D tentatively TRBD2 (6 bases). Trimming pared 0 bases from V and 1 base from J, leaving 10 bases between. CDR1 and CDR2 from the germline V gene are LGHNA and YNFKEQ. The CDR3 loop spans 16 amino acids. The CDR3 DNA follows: TGTGCCAGCAGCCAAGAGAACGGGGGTTCCTACAATGAGCAGTTCTTC. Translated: CASSQENGGSYNEQFF.

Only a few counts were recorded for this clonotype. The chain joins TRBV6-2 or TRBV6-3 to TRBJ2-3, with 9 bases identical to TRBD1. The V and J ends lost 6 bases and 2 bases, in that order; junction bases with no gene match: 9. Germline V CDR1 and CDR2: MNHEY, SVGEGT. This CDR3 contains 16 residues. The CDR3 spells CASSLGTGGYTDTQYF. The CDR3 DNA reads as TGTGCCAGCAGCCTCGGCACAGGGGGCTACACAGATACGCAGTATTTT.

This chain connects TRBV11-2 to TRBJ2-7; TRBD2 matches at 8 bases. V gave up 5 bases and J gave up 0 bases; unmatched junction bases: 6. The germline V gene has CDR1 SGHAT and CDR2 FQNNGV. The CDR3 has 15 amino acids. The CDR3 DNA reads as TGTGCCAGCAGCCTTAGCGGGACCAGCTCCTACGAGCAGTACTTC. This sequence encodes CASSLSGTSSYEQYF.

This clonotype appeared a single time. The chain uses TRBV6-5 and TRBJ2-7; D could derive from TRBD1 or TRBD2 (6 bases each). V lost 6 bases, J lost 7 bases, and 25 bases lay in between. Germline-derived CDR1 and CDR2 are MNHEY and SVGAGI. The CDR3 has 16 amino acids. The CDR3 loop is CASSPRDRGHRGEQYF. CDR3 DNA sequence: TGTGCCAGCAGCCCACGAGACCGGGGGCACCGAGGTGAGCAGTACTTC.

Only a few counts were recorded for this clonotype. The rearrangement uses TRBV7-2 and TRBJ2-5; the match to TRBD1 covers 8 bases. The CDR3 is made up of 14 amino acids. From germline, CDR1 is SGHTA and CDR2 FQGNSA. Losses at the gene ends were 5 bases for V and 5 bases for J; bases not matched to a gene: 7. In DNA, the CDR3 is TGTGCCAGCAGCCCGGGACAGGCTGTGGAGACCCAGTACTTC. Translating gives CASSPGQAVETQYF.